Reported below is one T cell receptor (beta chain). Its target is not known. The use of a sample-barcoded 5' primer and a J-beta primer mix characterized a second PCR of roughly 6 to 11 cycles. Every sample produced at least 2.5 million CDR3-containing paired-end reads. One entry per CDR3 protein, called by TCRdb with MiXCR from the 5' RACE reads. The table includes around 800,000 distinct CDR3 sequences, about 53% detected once. The source of the sample is a study of blood T cells in healthy people across ages. Study outcomes and limitations: Observed TCR beta diversity per million T cells went down as age went up. This fall followed a roughly linear course with age. Diversity estimated from one million T cells was considered an underestimate.

This CDR3 is built from 12 residues. The germline CDR1 and CDR2 sequences are MNHNS and SASEGT. V gene TRBV6-1 combines with J gene TRBJ1-1; D is ambiguous. This sequence originates from a man of 80 years or more in good health. Sequences were obtained from blood. CDR3 sequence reads: CTTLKDNTEAFF. The CDR3 DNA sequence: TGTACTACCCTAAAGGACAACACTGAAGCTTTCTTT.